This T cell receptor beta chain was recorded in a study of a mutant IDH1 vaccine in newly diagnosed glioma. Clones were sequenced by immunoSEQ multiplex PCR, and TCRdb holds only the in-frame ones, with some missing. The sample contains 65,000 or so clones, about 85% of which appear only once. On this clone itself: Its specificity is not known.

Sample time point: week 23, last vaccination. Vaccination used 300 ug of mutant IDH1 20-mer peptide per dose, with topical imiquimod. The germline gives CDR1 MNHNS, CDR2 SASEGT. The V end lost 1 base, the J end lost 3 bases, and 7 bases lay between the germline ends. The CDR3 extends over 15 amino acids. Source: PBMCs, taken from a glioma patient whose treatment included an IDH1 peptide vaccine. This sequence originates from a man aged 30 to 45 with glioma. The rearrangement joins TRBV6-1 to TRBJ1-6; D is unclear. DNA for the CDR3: TGTGCCAGCAGTGAAGGGGCAGGCTATAATTCACCCCTCCACTTT. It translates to CASSEGAGYNSPLHF.